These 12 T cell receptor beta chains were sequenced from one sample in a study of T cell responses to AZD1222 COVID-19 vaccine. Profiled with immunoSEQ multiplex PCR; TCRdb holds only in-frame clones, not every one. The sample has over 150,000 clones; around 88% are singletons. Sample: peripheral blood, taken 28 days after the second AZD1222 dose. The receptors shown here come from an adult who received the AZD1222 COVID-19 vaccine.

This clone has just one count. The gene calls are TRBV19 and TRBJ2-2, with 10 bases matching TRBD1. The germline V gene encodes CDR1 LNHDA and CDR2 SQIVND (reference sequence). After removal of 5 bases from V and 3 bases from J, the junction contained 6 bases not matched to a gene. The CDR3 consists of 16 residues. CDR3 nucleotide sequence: TGTGCCAGTAGTGTCGACAGGGGGCTGTACACCGGGGAGCTGTTTTTT. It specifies CASSVDRGLYTGELFF. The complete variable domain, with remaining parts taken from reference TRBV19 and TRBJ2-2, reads DGGITQSPKYLFRKEGQNVTLSCEQNLNHDAMYWYRQDPGQGLRLIYYSQIVNDFQKGDIAEGYSVSREKKESFPLTVTSAQKNPTAFYLCASSVDRGLYTGELFFGEGSRLTVL.

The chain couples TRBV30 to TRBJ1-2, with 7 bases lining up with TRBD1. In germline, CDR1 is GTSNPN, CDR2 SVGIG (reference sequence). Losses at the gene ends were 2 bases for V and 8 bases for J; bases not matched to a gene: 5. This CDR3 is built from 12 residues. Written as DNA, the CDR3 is TGTGCCTGGAGTAGGACAGGAGGCGGCTACACCTTC. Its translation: CAWSRTGGGYTF.

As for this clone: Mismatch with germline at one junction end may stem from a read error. The CDR3 sequence: CASTEGQVGQPQHF. The CDR3 DNA is TGTGCCAGCACTGAAGGGCAGGTAGGACAGCCCCAGCATTTT. This chain uses TRBV2 with TRBJ1-5; D remains ambiguous. The CDR3 has 14 residues. From germline, CDR1 is SNHLY and CDR2 FYNNEI. The entire variable domain, with the rest obtained from reference TRBV2 and TRBJ1-5, is as follows: EPEVTQTPSHQVTQMGQEVILRCVPISNHLYFYWYRQILGQKVEFLVSFYNNEISEKSEIFDDQFSVERPDGSNFTLKIRSTKLEDSAMYFCASTEGQVGQPQHFGDGTRLSIL.

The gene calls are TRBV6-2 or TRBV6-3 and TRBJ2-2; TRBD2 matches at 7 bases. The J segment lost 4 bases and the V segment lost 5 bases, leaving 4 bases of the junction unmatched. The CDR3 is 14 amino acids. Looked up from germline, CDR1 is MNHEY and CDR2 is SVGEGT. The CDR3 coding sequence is TGTGCCAGCAGTAAGACTAGCAGCACCGGGGAGCTGTTTTTT. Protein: CASSKTSSTGELFF.

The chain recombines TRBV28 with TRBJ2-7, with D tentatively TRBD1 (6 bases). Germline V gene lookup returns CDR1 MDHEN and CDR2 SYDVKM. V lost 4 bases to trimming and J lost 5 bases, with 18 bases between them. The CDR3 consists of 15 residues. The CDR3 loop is CASSSSPTGWDEQYF. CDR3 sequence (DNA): TGTGCCAGCAGTTCCTCACCGACAGGTTGGGACGAGCAGTACTTC.

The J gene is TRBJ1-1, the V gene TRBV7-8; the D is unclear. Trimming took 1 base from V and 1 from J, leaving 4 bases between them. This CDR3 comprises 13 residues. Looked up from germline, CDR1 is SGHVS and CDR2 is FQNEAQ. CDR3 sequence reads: CASSLVRNTEAFF. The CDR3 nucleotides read TGTGCCAGCAGCTTAGTACGGAACACTGAAGCTTTCTTT.

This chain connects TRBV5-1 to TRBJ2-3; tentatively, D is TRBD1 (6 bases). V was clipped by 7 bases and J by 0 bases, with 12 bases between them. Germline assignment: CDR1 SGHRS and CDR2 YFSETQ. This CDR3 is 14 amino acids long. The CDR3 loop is CASAGRGSTDTQYF. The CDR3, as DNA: TGCGCCAGCGCGGGCAGGGGAAGCACAGATACGCAGTATTTT.

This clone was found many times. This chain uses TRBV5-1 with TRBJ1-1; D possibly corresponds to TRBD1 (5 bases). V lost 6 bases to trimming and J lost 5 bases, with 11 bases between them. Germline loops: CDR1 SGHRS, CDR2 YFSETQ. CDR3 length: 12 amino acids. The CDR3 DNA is TGCGCCAGCATCGGATCAGGGACTGAAGCTTTCTTT. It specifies CASIGSGTEAFF. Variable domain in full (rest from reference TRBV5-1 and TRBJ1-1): KAGVTQTPRYLIKTRGQQVTLSCSPISGHRSVSWYQQTPGQGLQFLFEYFSETQRNKGNFPGRFSGRQFSNSRSEMNVSTLELGDSALYLCASIGSGTEAFFGQGTRLTVV.

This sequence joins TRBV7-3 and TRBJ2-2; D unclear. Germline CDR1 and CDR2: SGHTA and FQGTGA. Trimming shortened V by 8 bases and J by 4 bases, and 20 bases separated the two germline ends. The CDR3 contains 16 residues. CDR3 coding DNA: TGTGCCAGCCATTCCCATGGTAGGGCCAGCACCGGGGAGCTGTTTTTT. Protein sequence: CASHSHGRASTGELFF.

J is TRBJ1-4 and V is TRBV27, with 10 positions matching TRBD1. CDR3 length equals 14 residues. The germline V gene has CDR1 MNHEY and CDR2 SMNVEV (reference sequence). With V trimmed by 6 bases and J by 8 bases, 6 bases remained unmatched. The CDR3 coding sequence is TGTGCCAGCAGCCGGGACAGGGGATTCGAAAAACTGTTTTTT. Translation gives CASSRDRGFEKLFF.

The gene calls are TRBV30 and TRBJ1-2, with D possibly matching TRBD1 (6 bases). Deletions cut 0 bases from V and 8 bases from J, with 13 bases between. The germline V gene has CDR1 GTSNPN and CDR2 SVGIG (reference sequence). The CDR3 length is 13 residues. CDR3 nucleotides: TGTGCCTGGAGTGTACTGGGGGGCGGCGGCTACACCTTC. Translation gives CAWSVLGGGGYTF.

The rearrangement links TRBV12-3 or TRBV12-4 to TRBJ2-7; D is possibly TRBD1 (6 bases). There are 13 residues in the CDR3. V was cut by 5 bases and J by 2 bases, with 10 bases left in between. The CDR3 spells CASSRDTTYEQYF. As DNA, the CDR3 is TGTGCCAGCAGTCGGGACACTACCTACGAGCAGTACTTC.